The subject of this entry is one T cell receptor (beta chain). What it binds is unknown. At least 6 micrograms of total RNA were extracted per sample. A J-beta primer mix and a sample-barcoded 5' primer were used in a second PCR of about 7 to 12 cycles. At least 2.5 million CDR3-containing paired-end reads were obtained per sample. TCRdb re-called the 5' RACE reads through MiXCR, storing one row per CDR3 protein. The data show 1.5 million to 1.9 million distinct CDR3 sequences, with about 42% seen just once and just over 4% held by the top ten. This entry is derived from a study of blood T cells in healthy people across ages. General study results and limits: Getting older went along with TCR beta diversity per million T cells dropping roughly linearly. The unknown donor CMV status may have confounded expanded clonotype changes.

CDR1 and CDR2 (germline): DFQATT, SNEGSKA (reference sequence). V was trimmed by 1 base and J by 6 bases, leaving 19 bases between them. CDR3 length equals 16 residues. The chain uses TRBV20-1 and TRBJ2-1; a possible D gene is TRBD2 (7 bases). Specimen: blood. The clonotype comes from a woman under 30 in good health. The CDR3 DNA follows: TGCAGTGCTAGAGTTTTCCCACCCCGGGGGGCCAATGAGCAGTTCTTC. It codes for CSARVFPPRGANEQFF.